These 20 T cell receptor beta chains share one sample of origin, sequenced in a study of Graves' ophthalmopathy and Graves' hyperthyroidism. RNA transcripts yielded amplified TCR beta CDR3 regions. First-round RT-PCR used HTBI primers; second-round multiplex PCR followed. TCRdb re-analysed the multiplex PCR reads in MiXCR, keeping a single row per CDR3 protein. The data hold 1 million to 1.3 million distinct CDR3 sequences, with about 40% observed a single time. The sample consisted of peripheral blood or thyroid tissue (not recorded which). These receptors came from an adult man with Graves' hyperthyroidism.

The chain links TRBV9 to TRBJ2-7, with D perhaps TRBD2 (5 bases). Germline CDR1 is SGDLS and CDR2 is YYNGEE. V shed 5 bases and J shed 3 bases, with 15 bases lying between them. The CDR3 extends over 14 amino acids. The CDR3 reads CASRPQRSHYEQYF. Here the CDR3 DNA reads TGTGCCAGCAGACCCCAGCGGAGCCACTACGAGCAGTACTTC. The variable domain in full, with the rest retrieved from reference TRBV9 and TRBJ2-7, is DSGVTQTPKHLITATGQRVTLRCSPRSGDLSVYWYQQSLDQGLQFLIQYYNGEERAKGNILERFSAQQFPDLHSELNLSSLELGDSALYFCASRPQRSHYEQYFGPGTRLTVT.

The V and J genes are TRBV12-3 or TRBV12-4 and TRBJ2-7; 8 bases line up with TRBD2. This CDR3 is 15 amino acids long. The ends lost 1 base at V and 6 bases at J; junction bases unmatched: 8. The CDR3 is CASSLGPGLGVEQYF. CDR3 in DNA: TGTGCCAGCAGTTTAGGCCCGGGACTAGGAGTCGAGCAGTACTTC.

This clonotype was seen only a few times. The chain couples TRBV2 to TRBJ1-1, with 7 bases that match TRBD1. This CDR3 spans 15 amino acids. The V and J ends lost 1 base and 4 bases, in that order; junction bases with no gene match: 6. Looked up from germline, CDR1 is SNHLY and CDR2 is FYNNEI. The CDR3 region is CASSEGGPGGTEAFF. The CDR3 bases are TGTGCCAGCAGTGAAGGGGGCCCAGGGGGCACTGAAGCTTTCTTT.

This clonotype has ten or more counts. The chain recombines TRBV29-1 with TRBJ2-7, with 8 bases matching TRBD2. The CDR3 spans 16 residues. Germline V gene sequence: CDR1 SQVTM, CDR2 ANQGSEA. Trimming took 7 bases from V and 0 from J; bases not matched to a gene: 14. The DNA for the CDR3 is TGCAGCGCTATCCGGGCTAGCGGGTCTATCTCCTACGAGCAGTACTTC. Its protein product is CSAIRASGSISYEQYF.

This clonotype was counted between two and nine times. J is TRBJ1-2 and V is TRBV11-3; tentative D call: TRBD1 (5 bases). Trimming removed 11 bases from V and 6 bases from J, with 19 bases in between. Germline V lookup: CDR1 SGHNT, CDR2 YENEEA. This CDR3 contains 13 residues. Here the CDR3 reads CAWMSGIVDGYTF. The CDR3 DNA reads TGTGCCTGGATGTCAGGGATTGTCGATGGCTACACCTTC.

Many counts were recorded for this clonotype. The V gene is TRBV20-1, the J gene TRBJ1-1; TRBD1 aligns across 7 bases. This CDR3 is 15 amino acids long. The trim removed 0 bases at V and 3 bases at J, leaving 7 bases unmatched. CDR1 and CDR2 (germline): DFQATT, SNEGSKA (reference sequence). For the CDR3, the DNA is TGCAGTGCTAGAGATCTTAGGGGGCCGGACACTGAAGCTTTCTTT. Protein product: CSARDLRGPDTEAFF.

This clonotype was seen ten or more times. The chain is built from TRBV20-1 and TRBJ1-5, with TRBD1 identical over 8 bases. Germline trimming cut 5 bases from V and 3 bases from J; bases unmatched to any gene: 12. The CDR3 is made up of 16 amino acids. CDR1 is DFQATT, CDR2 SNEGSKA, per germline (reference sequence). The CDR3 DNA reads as TGCAGTGCTCCCCAACTCGGGACAGGTCACAATCAGCCCCAGCATTTT. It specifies CSAPQLGTGHNQPQHF.

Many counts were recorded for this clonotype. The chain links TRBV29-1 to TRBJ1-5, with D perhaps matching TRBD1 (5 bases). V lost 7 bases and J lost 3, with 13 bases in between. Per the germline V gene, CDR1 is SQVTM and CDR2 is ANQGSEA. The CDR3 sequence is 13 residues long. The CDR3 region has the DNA TGCAGCGCGAACACAGGCGTCAATCAGCCCCAGCATTTT. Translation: CSANTGVNQPQHF.

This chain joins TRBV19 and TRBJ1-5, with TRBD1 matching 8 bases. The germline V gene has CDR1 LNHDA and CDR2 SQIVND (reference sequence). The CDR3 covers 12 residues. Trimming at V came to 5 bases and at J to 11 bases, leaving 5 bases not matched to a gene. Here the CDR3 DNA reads TGTGCCAGTAGTCCCCAGGGACAGGCCCAGCATTTT. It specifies CASSPQGQAQHF.

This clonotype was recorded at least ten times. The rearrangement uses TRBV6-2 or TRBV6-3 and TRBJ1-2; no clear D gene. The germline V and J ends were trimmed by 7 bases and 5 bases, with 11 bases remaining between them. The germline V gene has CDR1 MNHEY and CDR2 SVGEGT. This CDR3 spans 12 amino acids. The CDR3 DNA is TGTGCCAGCACGAAGGACTGGTATGGCTACACCTTC. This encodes CASTKDWYGYTF.

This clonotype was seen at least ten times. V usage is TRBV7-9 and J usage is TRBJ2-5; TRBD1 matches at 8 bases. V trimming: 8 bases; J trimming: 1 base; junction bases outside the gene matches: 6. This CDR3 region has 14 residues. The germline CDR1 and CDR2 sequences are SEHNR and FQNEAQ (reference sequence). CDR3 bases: TGTGCCAGCCTTACAGGGGGAGTCCAAGAGACCCAGTACTTC. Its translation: CASLTGGVQETQYF.

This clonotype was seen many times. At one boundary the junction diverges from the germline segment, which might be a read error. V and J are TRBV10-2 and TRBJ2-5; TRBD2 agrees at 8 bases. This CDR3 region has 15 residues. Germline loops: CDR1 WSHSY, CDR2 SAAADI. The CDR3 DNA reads TGTGCCAGCAGCGCTGGACTAGCAGGCCAAGAGACCCAGTACTTC. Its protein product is CASSAGLAGQETQYF.

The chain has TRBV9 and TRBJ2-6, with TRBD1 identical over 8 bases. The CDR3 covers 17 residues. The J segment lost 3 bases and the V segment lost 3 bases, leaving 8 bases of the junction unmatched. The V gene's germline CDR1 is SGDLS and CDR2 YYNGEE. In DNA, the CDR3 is TGTGCCAGCAGCGCCCGGACAGGGTCTTATGGGGCCAACGTCCTGACTTTC. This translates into CASSARTGSYGANVLTF.

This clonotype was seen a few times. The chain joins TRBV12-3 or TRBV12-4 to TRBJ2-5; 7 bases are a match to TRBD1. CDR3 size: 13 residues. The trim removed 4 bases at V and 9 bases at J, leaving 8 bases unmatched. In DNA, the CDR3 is TGTGCCAGCAGTTCTGACAGGGACGGGCCCCAGTACTTC. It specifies CASSSDRDGPQYF.

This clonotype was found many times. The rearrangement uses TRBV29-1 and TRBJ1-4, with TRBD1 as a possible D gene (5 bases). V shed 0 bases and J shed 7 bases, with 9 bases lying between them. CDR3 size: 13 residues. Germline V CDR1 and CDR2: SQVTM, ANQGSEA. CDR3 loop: CSVEEGAGEKLFF. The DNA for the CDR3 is TGCAGCGTTGAAGAAGGGGCCGGTGAAAAACTGTTTTTT.

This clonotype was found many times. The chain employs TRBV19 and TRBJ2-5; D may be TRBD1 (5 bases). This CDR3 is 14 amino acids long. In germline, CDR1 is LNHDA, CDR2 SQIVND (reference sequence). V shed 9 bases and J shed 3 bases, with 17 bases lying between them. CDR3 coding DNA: TGTGCCAGATACCCGCAGGGCAGGGAAGAGACCCAGTACTTC. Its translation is CARYPQGREETQYF.

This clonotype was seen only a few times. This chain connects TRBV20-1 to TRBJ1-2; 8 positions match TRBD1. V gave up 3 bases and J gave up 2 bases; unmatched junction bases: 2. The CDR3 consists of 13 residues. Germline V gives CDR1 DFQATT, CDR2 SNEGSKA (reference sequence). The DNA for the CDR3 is TGCAGTGCTAGTGACAGGGGAAACTATGGCTACACCTTC. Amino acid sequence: CSASDRGNYGYTF.

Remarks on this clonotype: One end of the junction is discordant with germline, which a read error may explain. The CDR3 sequence is CASKETGVYKQYF. The CDR3 region has the DNA TGTGCCAGCAAAGAGACAGGGGTATACAAGCAGTACTTC. J is TRBJ2-7 and V is TRBV10-2, with 8 bases matching TRBD1. Germline CDR1 and CDR2: WSHSY and SAAADI. The CDR3 contains 13 residues.

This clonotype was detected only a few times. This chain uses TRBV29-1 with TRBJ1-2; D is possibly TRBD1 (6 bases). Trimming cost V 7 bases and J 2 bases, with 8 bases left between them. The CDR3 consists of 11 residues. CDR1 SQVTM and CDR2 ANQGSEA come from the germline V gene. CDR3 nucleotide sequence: TGCAGCGGCGACAGGAACTATGGCTACACCTTC. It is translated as CSGDRNYGYTF.

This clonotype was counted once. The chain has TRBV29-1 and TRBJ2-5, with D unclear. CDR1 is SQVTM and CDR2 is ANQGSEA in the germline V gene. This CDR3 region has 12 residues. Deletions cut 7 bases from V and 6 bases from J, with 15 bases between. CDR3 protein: CSAPGNVKTQYF. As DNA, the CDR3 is TGCAGCGCCCCGGGTAACGTCAAGACCCAGTACTTC.